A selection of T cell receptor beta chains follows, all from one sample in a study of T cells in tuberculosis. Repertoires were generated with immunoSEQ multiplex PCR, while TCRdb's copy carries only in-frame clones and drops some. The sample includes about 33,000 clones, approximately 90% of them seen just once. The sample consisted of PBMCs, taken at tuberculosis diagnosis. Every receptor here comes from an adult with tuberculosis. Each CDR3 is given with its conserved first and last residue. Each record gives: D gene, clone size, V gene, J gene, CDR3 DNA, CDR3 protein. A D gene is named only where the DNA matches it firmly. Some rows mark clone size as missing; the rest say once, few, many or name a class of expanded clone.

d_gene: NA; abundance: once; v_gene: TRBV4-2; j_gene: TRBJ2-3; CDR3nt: TGTGCCAGCAGCCAGGACGGGACTAGCACAGATACGCAGTATTTT; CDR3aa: CASSQDGTSTDTQYF
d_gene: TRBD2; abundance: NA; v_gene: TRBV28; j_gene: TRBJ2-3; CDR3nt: TGTGCCAGCATTAGTGTTCTAGCGGGGGCAGATACGCAGTATTTT; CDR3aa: CASISVLAGADTQYF
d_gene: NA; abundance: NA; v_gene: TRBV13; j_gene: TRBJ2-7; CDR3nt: TGTGCCAGCAGCTTGGGTAGCACAAACCACTACGAGCAGTACTTC; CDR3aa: CASSLGSTNHYEQYF
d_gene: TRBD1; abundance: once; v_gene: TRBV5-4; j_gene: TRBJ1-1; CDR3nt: TGTGCCAGCAGCAAGCAGGGGGCTGACACTGAAGCTTTCTTT; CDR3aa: CASSKQGADTEAFF
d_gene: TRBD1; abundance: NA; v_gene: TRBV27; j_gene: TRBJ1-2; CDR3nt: TGTGCCAGCAGTTTCCGACAGGGCGACTATGGCTACACCTTC; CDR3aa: CASSFRQGDYGYTF
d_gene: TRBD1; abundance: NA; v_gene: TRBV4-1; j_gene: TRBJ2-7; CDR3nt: TGCGCCAGCAGGAATCGGGACAGCTCCTTCTCCTACGAGCAGTACTTC; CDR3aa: CASRNRDSSFSYEQYF
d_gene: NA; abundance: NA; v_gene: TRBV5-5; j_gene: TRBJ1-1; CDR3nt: TGTGCCAGCAGCTTGGGTAGAGCTAACACTGAAGCTTTCTTT; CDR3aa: CASSLGRANTEAFF
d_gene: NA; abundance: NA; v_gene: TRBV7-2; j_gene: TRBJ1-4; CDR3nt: TGTGCCAGCAGCTTATCAAAATCAACTAATGAAAAACTGTTTTTT; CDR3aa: CASSLSKSTNEKLFF
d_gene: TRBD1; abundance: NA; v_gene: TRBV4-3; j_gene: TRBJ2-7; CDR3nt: TGCGCCAGCAGCCATGGGACAGGGGGCCGAAACGAGCAGTACTTC; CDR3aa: CASSHGTGGRNEQYF
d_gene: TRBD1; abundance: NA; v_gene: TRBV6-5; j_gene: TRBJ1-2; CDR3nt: TGTGCCAGCAGTTCGCCTGGACAGGTCGTTGGTGACTACACCTTC; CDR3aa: CASSSPGQVVGDYTF
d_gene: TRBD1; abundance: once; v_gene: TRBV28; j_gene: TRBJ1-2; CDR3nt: TGTGCCAGCAGTTCCTCCGACAGGGTAGATGACTACACCTTC; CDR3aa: CASSSSDRVDDYTF
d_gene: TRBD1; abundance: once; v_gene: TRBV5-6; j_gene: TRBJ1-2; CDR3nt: TGTGCCAGCAGCTTACTAGGACAGGGCTATGGCTACACCTTC; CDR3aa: CASSLLGQGYGYTF
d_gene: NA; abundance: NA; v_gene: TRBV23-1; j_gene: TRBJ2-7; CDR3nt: TGCGCCTCGGGGATCTCGAGCCCCTACGAGCAGTACTTC; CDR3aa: CASGISSPYEQYF
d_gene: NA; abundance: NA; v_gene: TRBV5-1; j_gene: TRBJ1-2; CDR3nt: TGCGCCAGCAGCTTGTCTTACCCCGGAGCTAACTATGGCTACACCTTC; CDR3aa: CASSLSYPGANYGYTF
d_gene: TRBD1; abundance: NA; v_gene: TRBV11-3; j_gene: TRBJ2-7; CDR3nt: TGTGCCAGCAGCTCTCAAAGGGGGGACAGGGGGTCCTACGAGCAGTACTTC; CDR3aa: CASSSQRGDRGSYEQYF
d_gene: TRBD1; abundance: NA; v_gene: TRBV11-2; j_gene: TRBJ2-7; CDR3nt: TGTGCCAGCAGCTCCCCCAGTCGGACAGGGTGGGCCCACGAGCAGTACTTC; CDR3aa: CASSSPSRTGWAHEQYF
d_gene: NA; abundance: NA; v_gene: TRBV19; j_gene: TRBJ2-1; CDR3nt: TGTGCCAGTCTAGGTGAGAGCTACAATGAGCAGTTCTTC; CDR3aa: CASLGESYNEQFF
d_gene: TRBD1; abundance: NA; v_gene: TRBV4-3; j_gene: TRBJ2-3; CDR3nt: TGCGCCAGCAGCCAAGATCCAAACAGGGGACGCACAGATACGCAGTATTTT; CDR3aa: CASSQDPNRGRTDTQYF